The present T cell receptor (beta chain) was sequenced within a study of T-cell memory formation after mild COVID-19. Study overall: Largely donor-specific sequence clusters came from two donors. Study-wide findings and caveats: In second-wave clones peaking day 37, SARS-CoV-2 specificity remained unconfirmed. Chiefly within CM and EM were the contracting CD4+ clones; CD8+ ones were within EMRA.

Constant-segment-primed 5'RACE gave TCR alpha and TCR beta cDNA libraries with sample barcodes and UMIs. TCRdb independently ran MiXCR on the 5' RACE reads; one entry per CDR3 protein. This table holds roughly 280,000 distinct CDR3 sequences, 15% to 20% found once. About this clonotype: The target antigen is unknown.

Sequencing was carried out using PBMCs or a T cell subset sorted from them (not recorded which). This TCR was sampled from a man between 18 and 35 years old who had mild COVID-19 (a few samples of this study predate the infection). Cell type and time point are not known.

The CDR3 loop is CAISDSRTGVTEAFF. DNA of the CDR3: TGTGCCATCAGTGATTCCCGGACAGGGGTCACTGAAGCTTTCTTT. The chain links TRBV10-3 to TRBJ1-1; 9 bases are shared with TRBD1. V lost 3 bases to trimming and J lost 4 bases; unmatched junction nucleotides: 6. This CDR3 has 15 amino acids. Germline CDR1 is ENHRY and CDR2 is SYGVKD.